The rows below give T cell receptor beta chains drawn from one sample of a study of T cell changes during pregnancy in multiple sclerosis. The repertoire was sequenced with immunoSEQ multiplex PCR; TCRdb's copy has only in-frame clones and lacks some. The table lists about 56,000 clones, under 95% of them singletons. Sample: CD4+ T cells from peripheral blood mononuclear cells, taken in the second trimester of pregnancy. Source of these receptors: a female donor with multiple sclerosis, enrolled in a pregnancy study. The CDR3 runs from the conserved cysteine through the conserved F or W. Fields, in order: D gene, clone size, J gene, V gene, CDR3 DNA, CDR3 protein. D genes are given only for firm matches. Rows give clone size only sometimes, using once, few, many, or a class for an expanded clone.

.,.,TRBJ1-5,TRBV2,TGTGCCAGCAGTGAAGCGCGGGTTCAGCCCCAGCATTTT,CASSEARVQPQHF
TRBD2,.,TRBJ2-4,TRBV19,TGTGCCAGTAGTCCCCTGGGGGGGGTAGCCAAAAACATTCAGTACTTC,CASSPLGGVAKNIQYF
TRBD2,.,TRBJ2-7,TRBV28,TGTGCCAGCGCGGGGGTCCGCGGCGAGCAGTACTTC,CASAGVRGEQYF
.,.,TRBJ1-1,TRBV18,TGTGCCAGCTCACCTAGCCCAGGCCGAGGAGGCACTGAAGCTTTCTTT,CASSPSPGRGGTEAFF
TRBD1,.,TRBJ1-2,TRBV18,TGTGCCAGCTCACCACCGGGACAGGGGAGAGGCGGCTACACCTTC,CASSPPGQGRGGYTF
TRBD1,.,TRBJ1-1,TRBV19,TGTGCCAGTACTGTGGACAGGCACACTGAAGCTTTCTTT,CASTVDRHTEAFF
.,.,TRBJ2-4,TRBV4-2,TGTGCCAGCAGCCAAGACGGAGAGGCCCTACGAAACATTCAGTACTTC,CASSQDGEALRNIQYF
TRBD1,.,TRBJ1-2,TRBV15,TGTGCCACCAGCACCGGACAGGGCCTAAGCGGCTACACCTTC,CATSTGQGLSGYTF
.,.,TRBJ2-7,TRBV5-6,TGTGCCAGCAGCTTGCGACGACAGGATCGTCCCTACGAGCAGTACTTC,CASSLRRQDRPYEQYF
TRBD2,.,TRBJ2-1,TRBV7-8,TGTGCCAGCAGCTTAAGGCCTAGCGGGACCAATGAGCAGTTCTTC,CASSLRPSGTNEQFF
.,once,TRBJ2-3,TRBV11-3,TGTGCCAGCAGCTTGGGGGCGCGGGCCCGAGGCACAGATACGCAGTATTTT,CASSLGARARGTDTQYF
TRBD1,.,TRBJ1-1,TRBV10-3,TGTGTCATCAAATCGGGAGGACAGGGCGGGATGAACACTGAAGCTTTCTTT,CVIKSGGQGGMNTEAFF
.,.,TRBJ1-4,TRBV6-5,TGTGCCAGCAGTAAGGATCGGGATAATGAAAAACTGTTTTTT,CASSKDRDNEKLFF
TRBD1,.,TRBJ2-1,TRBV19,TGTGCCTCACGCCGGGACAGGGGAGGAAATGAGCAGTTCTTC,CASRRDRGGNEQFF
.,.,TRBJ1-1,TRBV7-9,TGTGCCAGCAGCTTTAATCGGAACACTGAAGCTTTCTTT,CASSFNRNTEAFF
.,.,TRBJ1-2,TRBV9,TGTGCCAGCAGCGTCTCACCCAGGTATGGCTACACCTTC,CASSVSPRYGYTF
.,.,TRBJ2-7,TRBV7-9,TGTGCCAGCAGCTTCTCGGGACACCCCTCCTACGAGCAGTACTTC,CASSFSGHPSYEQYF
TRBD1,.,TRBJ1-2,TRBV18,TGTGCCAGCTCACCATCGGGACAGGGGGTTGGTGGCTACACCTTC,CASSPSGQGVGGYTF
TRBD1,.,TRBJ2-7,TRBV19,TGTGCCACCCACGTGGGACAGGGGCCCGTAGGAGAGCAGTACTTC,CATHVGQGPVGEQYF
.,.,TRBJ1-1,TRBV27,TGTGCCAGCAGTTTAGGAGGAGTTCCGAACACTGAAGCTTTCTTT,CASSLGGVPNTEAFF
TRBD1,.,TRBJ2-5,TRBV6-1,TGTGCCAGCAGTGAGGGACAGGGGGTGTTAAAGACCCAGTACTTC,CASSEGQGVLKTQYF
TRBD1,.,TRBJ1-2,TRBV6-5,TGTGCCAGCAGTAGACAGGGCTATGGCTACACCTTC,CASSRQGYGYTF
.,.,TRBJ2-5,TRBV5-4,TGTGCCAGCAGCTTGGCGGAGACCCAGTACTTC,CASSLAETQYF
TRBD2,.,TRBJ2-1,TRBV9,TGTGCCAGCAGCGTAGTCCCTAGCGGGGGGGCCTATGAGCAGTTCTTC,CASSVVPSGGAYEQFF
TRBD1,.,TRBJ1-5,TRBV2,TGTGCCAGCAGCAAGACGGACAGGGGACCCTATAGCAATCAGCCCCAGCATTTT,CASSKTDRGPYSNQPQHF
.,.,TRBJ1-5,TRBV6-4,TGTGCCAGCAGTCCGACACAGGCGAATAGCAATCAGCCCCAGCATTTT,CASSPTQANSNQPQHF
.,.,TRBJ1-1,TRBV6-4,TGTGCCAGCAGTATTACTCTAACTGGTAGCGAAGCTTTCTTT,CASSITLTGSEAFF
TRBD1,once,TRBJ1-2,TRBV5-1,TGCGCCAGCAGCTTGGGGGACAGGGCGTATGGCTACACCTTC,CASSLGDRAYGYTF
.,few,TRBJ2-3,TRBV4-2,TGTGCCAGCAGCCAAGGGGGCGGGGAAGCAGATACGCAGTATTTT,CASSQGGGEADTQYF
.,.,TRBJ1-5,TRBV5-1,TGCGCCAGCAGCTTGGGGGGGGATCGGAATCAGCCCCAGCATTTT,CASSLGGDRNQPQHF
.,.,TRBJ2-7,TRBV11-2,TGTGCCAGCAGCTCCGCCCCAGCGGGTGGGGGCGAGCAGTACTTC,CASSSAPAGGGEQYF
TRBD1,.,TRBJ1-2,TRBV6-5,TGTGCCAGCAGTGCAGGGGGCCGGTATGGCTACACCTTC,CASSAGGRYGYTF